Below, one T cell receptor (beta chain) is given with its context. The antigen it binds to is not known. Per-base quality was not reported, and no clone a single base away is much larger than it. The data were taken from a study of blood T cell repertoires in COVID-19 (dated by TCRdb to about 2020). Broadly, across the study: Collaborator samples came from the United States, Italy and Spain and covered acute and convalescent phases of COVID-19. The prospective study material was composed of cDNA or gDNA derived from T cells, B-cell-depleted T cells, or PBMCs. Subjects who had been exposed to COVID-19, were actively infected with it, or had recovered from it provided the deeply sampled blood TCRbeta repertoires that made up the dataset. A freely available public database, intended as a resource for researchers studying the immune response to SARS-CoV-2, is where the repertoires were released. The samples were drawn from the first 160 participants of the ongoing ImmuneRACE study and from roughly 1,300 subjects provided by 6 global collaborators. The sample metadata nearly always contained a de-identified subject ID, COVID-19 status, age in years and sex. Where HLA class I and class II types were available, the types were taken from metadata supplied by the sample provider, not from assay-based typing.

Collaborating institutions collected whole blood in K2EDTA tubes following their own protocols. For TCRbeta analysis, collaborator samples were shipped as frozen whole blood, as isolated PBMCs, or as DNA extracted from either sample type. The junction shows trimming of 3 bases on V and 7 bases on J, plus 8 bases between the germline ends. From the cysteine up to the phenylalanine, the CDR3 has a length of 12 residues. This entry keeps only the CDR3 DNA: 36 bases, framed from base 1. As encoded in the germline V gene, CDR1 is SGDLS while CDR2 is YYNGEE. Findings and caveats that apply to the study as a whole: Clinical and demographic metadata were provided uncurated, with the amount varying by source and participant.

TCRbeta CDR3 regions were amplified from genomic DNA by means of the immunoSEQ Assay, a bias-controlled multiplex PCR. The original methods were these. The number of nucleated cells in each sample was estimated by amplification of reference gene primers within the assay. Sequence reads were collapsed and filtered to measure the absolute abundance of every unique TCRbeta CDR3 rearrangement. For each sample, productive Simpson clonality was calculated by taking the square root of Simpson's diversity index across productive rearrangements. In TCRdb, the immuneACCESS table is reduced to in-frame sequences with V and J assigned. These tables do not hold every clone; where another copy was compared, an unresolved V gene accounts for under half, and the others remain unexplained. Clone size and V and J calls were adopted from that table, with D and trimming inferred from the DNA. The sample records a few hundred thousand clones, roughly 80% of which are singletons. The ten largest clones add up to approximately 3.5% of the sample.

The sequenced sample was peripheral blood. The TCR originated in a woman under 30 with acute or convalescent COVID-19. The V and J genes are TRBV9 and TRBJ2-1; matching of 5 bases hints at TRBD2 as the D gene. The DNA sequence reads TGTGCCAGCAGCGGTCGACTAAATGAGCAGTTCTTC. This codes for CASSGRLNEQFF.